The sequence of this T cell receptor (beta chain) was determined in a study of blood T cell repertoires in COVID-19. Overall study: Samples of COVID-19 (acute and convalescent) were obtained from the United States, Italy and Spain. In each case, the material was cDNA or gDNA derived from T cells, B-cell-depleted T cells, or PBMCs.

Enrollees, about 18 to 89 years old, lived in approximately 24 US areas. How the authors handled the data: Estimated nucleated cell counts came from reference gene primer amplification. Some clones are missing from TCRdb's copy, which holds only in-frame ones; the method was immunoSEQ multiplex PCR. V, J and clone size are those of that table, while D and trimming were read from the DNA. The sample has fewer than 350,000 clones; 85% are singletons. The sequence came from a woman aged 45-65 years who had recovered from COVID-19. Sequencing input: PBMCs or T cells enriched from blood (not recorded which).

DNA for the CDR3: TGTGCCAGCAGCTTACAGGGGAAAGGGTTGGGCACTGAAGCTTTCTTT. It encodes CASSLQGKGLGTEAFF. This sequence joins TRBV7-9 and TRBJ1-1; possibly TRBD1 for D (6 bases). CDR3 length: 16 amino acids. CDR1 is SEHNR, CDR2 FQNEAQ, per germline (reference sequence). V was clipped by 2 bases and J by 4 bases, with 17 bases between them.